Here is one T cell receptor (beta chain) with its context. This sample stems from a study of blood T cell repertoires in COVID-19. Study information: Specimens from acute and convalescent COVID-19 originated in the United States, Italy and Spain. Nucleic acid was either cDNA or gDNA, and it came from T cells, B-cell-depleted T cells, or PBMCs.

The germline gives CDR1 SNHLY, CDR2 FYNNEI. The CDR3 consists of 13 residues. V was clipped by 5 bases and J by 7 bases, with 11 bases between them. In the source study's methods: Nucleated cell counts were estimated from reference gene primer amplification. Sequenced by immunoSEQ multiplex PCR; TCRdb stores in-frame clones only, minus some. V, J and clone size reflect that table, while D and trimming were determined from the DNA. The sample consists of about 180,000 clones, about 88% of them appearing once. The clonotype originates from a man aged 18 to 29 who had recovered from COVID-19. The genes are TRBV2 and TRBJ2-2; tentatively, D is TRBD2 (5 bases). The sequenced sample consisted of peripheral blood. CDR3 loop: CASSRREYGELFF. CDR3 sequence (DNA): TGTGCCAGCAGTAGACGGGAATACGGGGAGCTGTTTTTT.